This record looks at one T cell receptor (beta chain) sequence and its context. The data are from a study of blood T cell repertoires in COVID-19. For the study at large: Specimens from acute and convalescent COVID-19 originated in the United States, Italy and Spain. T cells, B-cell-depleted T cells, or PBMCs supplied cDNA or gDNA.

Methods used by the authors: For nucleated cells, counts were estimated from reference gene primer amplification. TCRdb's copy holds only in-frame clones and misses some; the assay was immunoSEQ multiplex PCR. V and J calls and clone size are copied from that table; D and trimming were computed from the DNA. The sample consists of some 250,000 clones, about 81% of them appearing once. Germline assignment: CDR1 KGHSH and CDR2 LQKENI. This CDR3 region has 17 residues. V lost 2 bases and J lost 4; bases outside the gene matches: 8. The TCR was taken from a woman aged 60-75 years with active or convalescent COVID-19. This sequence joins TRBV18 and TRBJ2-5, with 12 bases identical to TRBD2. The material sequenced was peripheral blood. For the CDR3, the DNA is TGTGCCAGCTCACCAGGGAACCTAGCGGGGGGGCGAGAGACCCAGTACTTC. The encoded protein is CASSPGNLAGGRETQYF.